This entry concerns a single TCR beta chain. These data originate in a study of blood T cell repertoires in COVID-19. Across the whole study: Acute and convalescent COVID-19 specimens originated in the United States, Italy and Spain. Nucleic acid was either cDNA or gDNA, and it came from T cells, B-cell-depleted T cells, or PBMCs.

How the authors handled the data: For nucleated cells, counts were estimated from reference gene primer amplification. Libraries were prepared by immunoSEQ multiplex PCR; TCRdb keeps only in-frame clonotypes and omits some of them. V, J and clone size reflect that table, while D and trimming were determined from the DNA. The sample holds 150,000 to 200,000 clones; around 87% are singletons and the top ten take 2.5% to 3.5%. Sequenced sample: peripheral blood. This TCR was sampled from a man aged 35 to 55 with active or convalescent COVID-19.

CDR3 sequence reads: CSARSGEQYF. The CDR3 nucleotides read TGCAGTGCTAGATCGGGAGAGCAGTACTTC. This chain uses TRBV20-1 with TRBJ2-7; D is possibly TRBD2 (5 bases). The V end lost 2 bases, the J end lost 7 bases, and 6 bases lay between the germline ends. The CDR3 loop spans 10 amino acids. Germline assignment: CDR1 DFQATT and CDR2 SNEGSKA (reference sequence).